This T cell receptor (beta chain) originates from a study of T cells in Graves' hyperthyroidism and ophthalmopathy. Study outcomes and limitations: For ophthalmopathy, model prediction preceded onset by a median roughly 6.3 months.

The CDR3 spans 14 residues. Trimming stripped 6 bases from V and 3 bases from J, with 15 bases between. The germline V gene has CDR1 SQVTM and CDR2 ANQGSEA. From RNA transcripts, TCR beta CDR3 regions were amplified. During a first-round RT-PCR of the TCR CDR3, the HTBI primer set was used. TCRdb itself ran the multiplex PCR reads through MiXCR, one entry per CDR3 protein. The sample comprises hundreds of thousands of distinct CDR3 sequences, nearly 45% of which are singletons, and more than 7% rests with the top ten. This clonotype came up many times. Antigen specificity is unknown. This TCR was sampled from an adult man with Graves' disease, either hyperthyroidism or ophthalmopathy (not recorded which). The material sequenced was peripheral blood or thyroid tissue (not recorded which). V usage is TRBV29-1 and J usage is TRBJ1-5; D is possibly TRBD1 (6 bases). CDR3 sequence (DNA): TGCAGCGTAGCCCAGGGGAACTTCAATCAGCCCCAGCATTTT. The encoded protein is CSVAQGNFNQPQHF.